The following is a TCR beta chain sequence with its context. Its specificity is not known. This entry is derived from a study of cytomegalovirus exposure and HLA in healthy donors. In the study overall: Some 77 million unique TCRs from HLA-typed donors were held in an early release of data. The study's findings and limits: As was reported, the HLA-A and HLA-B alleles of most subjects were accurately predicted from TCR beta sequences.

Primers: 60 Vbeta forward and 13 Jbeta reverse. Sequenced by immunoSEQ multiplex PCR; TCRdb stores in-frame clones only, minus some. The table records roughly 140,000 clones, 70% to 85% of them present only once. The origin of this receptor is a woman aged 55 to 70 in good health and CMV-seropositive. Sequencing was carried out using PBMCs.

CDR3 sequence (DNA): TGTGCCAGCAGTTCGGGACAGGCTGAGCAGTTCTTC. Translated: CASSSGQAEQFF. The chain uses TRBV27 and TRBJ2-1, with TRBD1 identical over 8 bases. The germline V gene has CDR1 MNHEY and CDR2 SMNVEV (reference sequence). There are 12 residues in the CDR3. The trim removed 4 bases at V and 9 bases at J, leaving 2 bases unmatched.